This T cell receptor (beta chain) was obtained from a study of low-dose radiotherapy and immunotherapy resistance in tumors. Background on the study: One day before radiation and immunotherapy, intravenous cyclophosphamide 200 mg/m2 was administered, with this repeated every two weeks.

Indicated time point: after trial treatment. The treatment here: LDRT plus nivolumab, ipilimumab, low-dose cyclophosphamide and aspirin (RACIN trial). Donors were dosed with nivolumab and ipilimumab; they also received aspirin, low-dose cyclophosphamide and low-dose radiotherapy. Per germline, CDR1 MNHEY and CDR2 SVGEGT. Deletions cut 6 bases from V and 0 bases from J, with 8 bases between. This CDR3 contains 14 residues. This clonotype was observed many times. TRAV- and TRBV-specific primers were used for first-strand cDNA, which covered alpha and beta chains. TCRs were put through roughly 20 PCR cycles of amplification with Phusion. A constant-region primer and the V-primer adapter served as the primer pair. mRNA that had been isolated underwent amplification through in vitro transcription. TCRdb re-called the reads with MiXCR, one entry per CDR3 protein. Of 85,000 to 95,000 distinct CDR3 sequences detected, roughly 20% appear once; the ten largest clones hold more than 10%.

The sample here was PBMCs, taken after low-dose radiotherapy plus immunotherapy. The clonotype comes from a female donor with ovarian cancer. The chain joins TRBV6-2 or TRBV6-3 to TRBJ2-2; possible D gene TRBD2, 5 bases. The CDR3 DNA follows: TGTGCCAGCAGCAACGGGGCGAACACCGGGGAGCTGTTTTTT. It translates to CASSNGANTGELFF.